This T cell receptor (beta chain) was sequenced for a study of blood T cell repertoires in COVID-19. Sequencing was performed with immunoSEQ multiplex PCR; in TCRdb, only in-frame clones are kept and a portion is missing. The top ten clones hold 0.9% to 1.5% of a sample with tens of thousands of clones, approximately 86% of them seen once. Germline lookup yields CDR1 SGHRS and CDR2 YFSETQ. Deletions cut 4 bases from V and 1 base from J, with 10 bases between. This CDR3 spans 14 amino acids. The specimen sequenced was peripheral blood. The chain recombines TRBV5-1 with TRBJ2-3; D might be TRBD1 (6 bases). This TCR derives from a middle-aged man with acute or convalescent COVID-19. Here the CDR3 DNA reads TGCGCCAGCAGCCTTCGGACAGGCACAGATACGCAGTATTTT. Translated: CASSLRTGTDTQYF.